This T cell receptor beta chain was profiled in a study of identical twins. Each CDR3 protein gets one entry after TCRdb re-called the 5' RACE reads with MiXCR. In the table there are around 960,000 distinct CDR3 sequences, approximately 13% of which are singletons. This same sample was also part of a study on yellow fever vaccine responses in identical twins.

The sample taken for sequencing was PBMCs. The clonotype was recovered from a woman between 18 and 29 years old in good health.

This CDR3 reads CASSEDGTSYEQYF. CDR3 sequence (DNA): TGTGCCAGCAGTGAAGATGGGACTTCCTACGAGCAGTACTTC. This chain links TRBV2 with TRBJ2-7, with D tentatively TRBD2 (6 bases). The CDR3 runs to 14 residues. V was pared by 1 base and J by 1 base, with 8 bases between. From germline, CDR1 is SNHLY and CDR2 FYNNEI.